The clone carrying this TCR beta chain was observed a single time. This record belongs to a study of blood T cell repertoires in COVID-19. For the study at large: The study drew acute and convalescent COVID-19 samples from the United States, Italy and Spain. T cells, B-cell-depleted T cells, or PBMCs supplied cDNA or gDNA.

In the authors' methods: The assay estimated nucleated cells by amplifying reference gene primers. TCRdb's table, derived via immunoSEQ multiplex PCR, lists solely in-frame clones and lacks some. The V and J calls and clone size are taken from that table; D and trimming were inferred from the DNA. The sample carries about 72,000 clones, approximately 91% recorded once. The V gene's germline CDR1 is SGHRS and CDR2 YFSETQ. J lost 0 bases, V lost 4 bases, and 7 bases had no gene match. The CDR3 length is 18 residues. V and J are TRBV5-1 and TRBJ2-1, with TRBD2 matching 13 bases. Sequencing was performed on peripheral blood. The TCR sequence derives from a human donor in a cohort sampled during active COVID-19. The CDR3 region has the DNA TGCGCCAGCAGCCGCGGACTAGCGGGGGACAGCTCCTACAATGAGCAGTTCTTC. It encodes CASSRGLAGDSSYNEQFF.